One and the same sample provided the 18 T cell receptor beta chains below, sequenced in a study of Tregs in tolerant kidney transplant recipients. TCRdb's table, derived via immunoSEQ multiplex PCR, lists solely in-frame clones and lacks some. The table lists over 50,000 clones, 70% to 90% of them singletons. The sequencing used Tregs from blood, collected before the transplant. The receptors shown here come from a human donor who received a combined kidney and bone marrow transplant.

This clone has just one count. The rearrangement joins TRBV19 to TRBJ2-1, with a possible D match to TRBD2 (5 bases). Germline CDR1 reads LNHDA; CDR2 reads SQIVND (reference sequence). The CDR3 totals 15 residues. Trimming removed 6 bases from V and 0 bases from J, with 12 bases in between. The CDR3 spells CASSDRRSSYNEQFF. Here the CDR3 DNA reads TGTGCCAGTAGCGATAGGAGGAGCTCCTACAATGAGCAGTTCTTC.

V gene TRBV9 combines with J gene TRBJ2-3; weak D call: TRBD1 (5 bases). CDR1 and CDR2 from the germline V gene are SGDLS and YYNGEE. Trimming left V 0 bases short and J 4 bases short, with 12 bases between. The CDR3 runs to 15 residues. The CDR3 nucleotides are TGTGCCAGCAGCGTAGTGGGGCGGAGTGCAGATACGCAGTATTTT. Its protein product is CASSVVGRSADTQYF.

The V gene is TRBV15, the J gene TRBJ1-2; D not certain. The CDR3 contains 15 residues. Germline V gives CDR1 LNHNV, CDR2 YYDKDF (reference sequence). Trimming shortened V by 1 base and J by 4 bases, and 13 bases separated the two germline ends. DNA of the CDR3: TGTGCCACCAGCAGAGTCTTGGCAGACTTCTATGGCTACACCTTC. Residues: CATSRVLADFYGYTF.

The gene calls are TRBV18 and TRBJ2-3, with 8 bases aligning to TRBD2. The CDR3 is made up of 14 amino acids. Germline V gene lookup returns CDR1 KGHSH and CDR2 LQKENI. The V gene end was trimmed by 3 bases and the J gene end by 7 bases; junction bases not matched to a gene: 6. The CDR3 here is CASSPPAGVNTQYF. CDR3 DNA: TGTGCCAGCTCACCGCCAGCGGGAGTAAATACGCAGTATTTT.

The chain couples TRBV27 to TRBJ1-2, with 8 bases lining up with TRBD1. CDR3 length: 14 amino acids. In germline, CDR1 is MNHEY, CDR2 SMNVEV (reference sequence). V was pared by 2 bases and J by 5 bases, with 4 bases of the junction left unmatched. The CDR3 loop reads CASSLTGTGYGYTF. The CDR3 nucleotides read TGTGCCAGCAGTTTAACTGGGACAGGTTATGGCTACACCTTC.

V is TRBV5-6 and J is TRBJ2-3, with unresolved D. CDR1 SGHDT and CDR2 YYEEEE come from the germline V gene. V dropped 0 bases and J dropped 1 base, with 3 bases sitting between them. The CDR3 runs 13 residues. CDR3 coding DNA: TGTGCCAGCAGCTTGGCTGGCACAGATACGCAGTATTTT. It encodes CASSLAGTDTQYF.

The chain uses TRBV28 and TRBJ2-7; 9 nucleotides align to TRBD1. V was clipped by 3 bases and J by 5 bases; unmatched bases: 8. The CDR3 is 15 amino acids. The germline V gene has CDR1 MDHEN and CDR2 SYDVKM. The CDR3 DNA follows: TGTGCCAGCAGTTTTTCTGGGACAGGGTCTAACGAGCAGTACTTC. Protein sequence: CASSFSGTGSNEQYF.

This chain connects TRBV7-9 to TRBJ2-1; D is perhaps TRBD1 or TRBD2 (6 bases each). This CDR3 has 14 amino acids. Trimming stripped 5 bases from V and 5 bases from J, with 13 bases between. From germline, CDR1 is SEHNR and CDR2 FQNEAQ (reference sequence). Written as DNA, the CDR3 is TGTGCCAGCAGCCTTGGCGGGACACACAATGAGCAGTTCTTC. Translated: CASSLGGTHNEQFF.

The chain is built from TRBV2 and TRBJ2-3, with D unclear. Per germline, CDR1 SNHLY and CDR2 FYNNEI. Trimming pared 6 bases from V and 4 bases from J, leaving 14 bases between. The CDR3 totals 14 residues. CDR3 nucleotides: TGTGCCAGCAGGACCATGGGGTCGGCAGATACGCAGTATTTT. Translated, it gives CASRTMGSADTQYF. The full variable domain, its missing parts supplied by reference TRBV2 and TRBJ2-3, is EPEVTQTPSHQVTQMGQEVILRCVPISNHLYFYWYRQILGQKVEFLVSFYNNEISEKSEIFDDQFSVERPDGSNFTLKIRSTKLEDSAMYFCASRTMGSADTQYFGPGTRLTVL.

The chain links TRBV5-1 to TRBJ2-1, with unresolved D. Germline CDR1 SGHRS, CDR2 YFSETQ. The CDR3 consists of 13 residues. V was clipped by 4 bases and J by 2 bases, with 7 bases between them. CDR3 in DNA: TGCGCCAGCAGCGAAGCACCCTACAATGAGCAGTTCTTC. This codes for CASSEAPYNEQFF.

The chain couples TRBV4-2 to TRBJ2-7; D is unclear. The CDR3 is made up of 13 amino acids. V lost 0 bases, J lost 7 bases, and 10 bases lay in between. The germline V gene has CDR1 LGHNA and CDR2 YNFKEQ. The DNA of the CDR3 is TGTGCCAGCAGCCAAGAAGGGATGAGGGAGCAGTACTTC. This codes for CASSQEGMREQYF.

This clone came up once. The genes are TRBV7-6 and TRBJ1-2, with a weak D call TRBD1 (5 bases). Germline lookup yields CDR1 SGHVS and CDR2 FNYEAQ. Trimming left V 4 bases short and J 4 bases short, with 19 bases between. This CDR3 spans 16 amino acids. CDR3 in amino acids: CASSSTQGRRSYGYTF. CDR3 sequence (DNA): TGTGCCAGCAGCTCGACCCAGGGCCGGCGATCCTATGGCTACACCTTC. Variable domain in full (rest from reference TRBV7-6 and TRBJ1-2): GAGVSQSPRYKVTKRGQDVALRCDPISGHVSLYWYRQALGQGPEFLTYFNYEAQQDKSGLPNDRFSAERPEGSISTLTIQRTEQRDSAMYRCASSSTQGRRSYGYTFGSGTRLTVV.

This clone came up a few times. This chain uses TRBV6-1 with TRBJ2-2, with TRBD1 matching over 7 bases. Germline V gene lookup returns CDR1 MNHNS and CDR2 SASEGT. The trim removed 6 bases at V and 5 bases at J, leaving 9 bases unmatched. This CDR3 has 15 residues. CDR3 amino acids: CASRMGQWGTGELFF. The CDR3 DNA reads TGTGCCAGCAGGATGGGACAGTGGGGGACCGGGGAGCTGTTTTTT.

V gene TRBV6-5 combines with J gene TRBJ1-2, with TRBD1 matching 10 bases. The CDR3 totals 15 residues. Unmatched junction bases numbered 3, after V lost 0 bases and J lost 5 bases. Germline CDR1 and CDR2: MNHEY and SVGAGI. This CDR3 is CASSYSGTGAYGYTF. CDR3 nucleotide sequence: TGTGCCAGCAGTTACTCTGGGACAGGGGCTTATGGCTACACCTTC.

The V and J genes are TRBV14 and TRBJ1-1; 8 bases are shared with TRBD1. The V segment lost 4 bases and the J segment 4 bases; nucleotides outside the gene matches: 5. Per germline, CDR1 SGHDN and CDR2 FVKESK. The CDR3 has 14 amino acids. Here the CDR3 reads CASSRQGRGTEAFF. DNA of the CDR3: TGTGCCAGCAGCCGACAGGGGCGGGGCACTGAAGCTTTCTTT. Based on the CDR3 plus reference TRBV14 and TRBJ1-1, the full variable domain is EAGVTQFPSHSVIEKGQTVTLRCDPISGHDNLYWYRRVMGKEIKFLLHFVKESKQDESGMPNNRFLAERTGGTYSTLKVQPAELEDSGVYFCASSRQGRGTEAFFGQGTRLTVV.

This clone was observed a single time. The chain recombines TRBV6-7 with TRBJ2-7, with TRBD2 as a possible D gene (6 bases). TRBV6-7 is an open reading frame whose function is uncertain. This CDR3 has 12 amino acids. The ends were cut back, 10 bases at V and 3 bases at J, with 13 bases in the middle. CDR3 nucleotide sequence: TGTGCCATCACGGGGGTATTCTACGAGCAGTACTTC. It translates to CAITGVFYEQYF.

This chain uses TRBV7-6 with TRBJ1-4; a possible D gene is TRBD1 (5 bases). V was clipped by 5 bases and J by 3 bases, with 13 bases between them. Germline V CDR1 and CDR2: SGHVS, FNYEAQ. This CDR3 comprises 15 residues. The CDR3 DNA reads TGTGCCAGCAGCAACACGTGGGGGGCTAATGAAAAACTGTTTTTT. Translated, it gives CASSNTWGANEKLFF.

This clone appeared a single time. The chain is built from TRBV19 and TRBJ1-6; D gene ambiguous. CDR1 and CDR2 (germline): LNHDA, SQIVND (reference sequence). V lost 5 bases and J lost 7, with 6 bases in between. There are 12 residues in the CDR3. For the CDR3, the DNA is TGTGCCAGTAGTGCCTCGAATTCACCCCTCCACTTT. Its translation is CASSASNSPLHF.